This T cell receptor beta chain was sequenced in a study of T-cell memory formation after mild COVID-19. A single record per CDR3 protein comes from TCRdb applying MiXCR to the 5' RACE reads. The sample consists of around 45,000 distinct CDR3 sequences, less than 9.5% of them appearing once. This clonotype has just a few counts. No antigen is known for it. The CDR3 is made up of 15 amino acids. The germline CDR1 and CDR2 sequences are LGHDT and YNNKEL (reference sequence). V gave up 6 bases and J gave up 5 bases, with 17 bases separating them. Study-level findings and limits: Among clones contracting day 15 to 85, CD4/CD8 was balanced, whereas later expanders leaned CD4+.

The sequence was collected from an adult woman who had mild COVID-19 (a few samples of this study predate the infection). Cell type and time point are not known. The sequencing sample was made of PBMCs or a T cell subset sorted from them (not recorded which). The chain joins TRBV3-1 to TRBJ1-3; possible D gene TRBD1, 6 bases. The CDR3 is CASSLKTGRRNTIYF. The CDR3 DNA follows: TGTGCCAGCAGTCTTAAAACAGGGAGAAGAAACACCATATATTTT.